What follows are 21 T cell receptor beta chains derived from one specimen sequenced in a study of preoperative IRX-2 immunotherapy in early breast cancer. Clones were read by immunoSEQ multiplex PCR, and TCRdb kept only the in-frame ones, dropping some. Here the sample spans around 25,000 clones, around 75% being singletons. Treatment here: preoperative locoregional IRX-2 cytokine immunotherapy. Material: lymph node tissue, obtained before IRX-2 immunotherapy. The source of these receptors is a human donor with breast cancer.

J is TRBJ2-4 and V is TRBV11-3; 12 positions agree with TRBD2. This CDR3 has 16 amino acids. The V gene's germline CDR1 is SGHNT and CDR2 YENEEA. Trimming took 6 bases from V and 4 from J; bases not matched to a gene: 7. The CDR3 DNA sequence: TGTGCCAGCAGTAACGGACTAGCGGGGACAAAAAACATTCAGTACTTC. It is translated as CASSNGLAGTKNIQYF.

The rearrangement links TRBV5-1 to TRBJ2-3; TRBD1 matches 9 bases. CDR3 length: 16 residues. V shed 9 bases and J 2 bases; nucleotides not matched to a gene: 13. Germline values: CDR1 SGHRS, CDR2 YFSETQ. CDR3 residues: CATQFDGTGSTDTQYF. CDR3 nucleotide sequence: TGCGCCACCCAGTTCGACGGGACAGGGTCCACAGATACGCAGTATTTT.

V and J are TRBV28 and TRBJ1-1, with D perhaps TRBD1 (6 bases). Germline values: CDR1 MDHEN, CDR2 SYDVKM. The CDR3 extends over 15 amino acids. Trimming took 3 bases from V and 5 from J, leaving 16 bases between them. For the CDR3, the DNA is TGTGCCAGCAGTTTTATTGCCTCTAGGGGGACTGAAGCTTTCTTT. The encoded protein is CASSFIASRGTEAFF.

V usage is TRBV28 and J usage is TRBJ2-2; D gene uncertain. Germline V gives CDR1 MDHEN, CDR2 SYDVKM. The CDR3 has 15 amino acids. V lost 4 bases and J lost 5, with 14 bases in between. As DNA, the CDR3 is TGTGCCAGCAGTTCGTCCGGGCTGGGGACCGGGGAGCTGTTTTTT. Translating gives CASSSSGLGTGELFF.

The chain employs TRBV6-1 and TRBJ1-2; D not certain. The CDR3 sequence is 15 residues long. From germline, CDR1 is MNHNS and CDR2 SASEGT. Trimming left V 0 bases short and J 4 bases short, with 12 bases between. The CDR3 loop is CASSEAGRNRYGYTF. DNA for the CDR3: TGTGCCAGCAGTGAAGCGGGCCGTAACCGCTATGGCTACACCTTC.

The genes are TRBV28 and TRBJ1-3, with D possibly matching TRBD1 (5 bases). CDR3 length: 16 residues. The germline CDR1 and CDR2 sequences are MDHEN and SYDVKM. With 3 bases removed from V and 2 bases from J, the gap between germline ends came to 14 bases. CDR3 residues: CASSFGQGWAGNTIYF. CDR3 bases: TGTGCCAGCAGTTTTGGTCAGGGTTGGGCTGGAAACACCATATATTTT.

The rearrangement uses TRBV11-3 and TRBJ2-5; TRBD2 is a possible D gene (5 bases). Per the germline V gene, CDR1 is SGHNT and CDR2 is YENEEA. The CDR3 is made up of 14 amino acids. V shed 5 bases and J shed 5 bases, with 15 bases lying between them. CDR3 nucleotides: TGTGCCAGCAGCGTAACTAGAGGGCGGGAGACCCAGTACTTC. This encodes CASSVTRGRETQYF.

This chain uses TRBV19 with TRBJ1-5; D may be TRBD1 (5 bases). CDR1 LNHDA and CDR2 SQIVND come from the germline V gene (reference sequence). There are 16 residues in the CDR3. The germline V and J ends were trimmed by 4 bases and 3 bases, with 16 bases remaining between them. CDR3 in DNA: TGTGCCAGTAGTACAATAGCCGGGACTTCCAATCAGCCCCAGCATTTT. Amino acids: CASSTIAGTSNQPQHF. The full variable domain, with the rest looked up from reference TRBV19 and TRBJ1-5, is DGGITQSPKYLFRKEGQNVTLSCEQNLNHDAMYWYRQDPGQGLRLIYYSQIVNDFQKGDIAEGYSVSREKKESFPLTVTSAQKNPTAFYLCASSTIAGTSNQPQHFGDGTRLSIL.

The rearrangement links TRBV6-8 to TRBJ1-1, with 8 bases fitting TRBD1. Germline V CDR1 and CDR2: MNHGY, SAAAGT. Losses at the gene ends were 6 bases for V and 0 bases for J; bases not matched to a gene: 0. The CDR3 runs 13 residues. This chain's CDR3 is CASRGQVNTEAFF. The CDR3 DNA reads as TGTGCCAGCAGGGGACAGGTGAACACTGAAGCTTTCTTT.

Comment on this clone: Compared with germline, one end of the junction differs, possibly owing to a read error. CDR3 sequence (DNA): TGTACCAGCAGCCAACCACCTAATTGGGGGGGAAGTTTACCCCTCCACTTT. It specifies CTSSQPPNWGGSLPLHF. The rearrangement links TRBV7-1 to TRBJ1-6; a weak D match, TRBD1 (5 bases). TRBV7-1 is assigned to the ORF class and has an uncertain function. This CDR3 region has 17 residues.

This clone came up a few times. V and J are TRBV15 and TRBJ1-3; D may be TRBD1 (5 bases). The CDR3 has 16 residues. V shed 0 bases and J shed 3 bases, with 12 bases lying between them. Germline lookup yields CDR1 LNHNV and CDR2 YYDKDF (reference sequence). The CDR3 loop reads CATSRDRGKSGNTIYF. The CDR3 nucleotides are TGTGCCACCAGCAGAGATCGGGGGAAAAGTGGAAACACCATATATTTT.

V is TRBV15 and J is TRBJ1-2; 8 nucleotides match TRBD1. With 0 bases clipped from V and 4 bases from J, the junction kept 4 bases outside the gene matches. CDR1 is LNHNV, CDR2 YYDKDF, per germline (reference sequence). This CDR3 is 15 amino acids long. CDR3 region: CATSREGRGPYGYTF. As DNA, the CDR3 is TGTGCCACCAGCAGAGAAGGCAGGGGGCCCTATGGCTACACCTTC.

DNA for the CDR3: TGTGCCAGCAGTCCTCGGCCGGGACAGGTATACGAGCAGTACTTC. Amino acids: CASSPRPGQVYEQYF. This chain uses TRBV6-8 with TRBJ2-7; 8 bases agree with TRBD1. Germline lookup yields CDR1 MNHGY and CDR2 SAAAGT. The CDR3 loop spans 15 amino acids. The V and J ends lost 5 bases and 4 bases, in that order; junction bases with no gene match: 10.

The CDR3 spells CASSLGTGGWGTYEQYF. CDR3 in DNA: TGCGCCAGCAGCCTAGGGACAGGGGGCTGGGGTACCTACGAGCAGTACTTC. The chain has TRBV5-1 and TRBJ2-7, with 12 bases fitting TRBD1. V was pared by 4 bases and J by 2 bases, with 10 bases of the junction left unmatched. The CDR3 loop spans 17 amino acids. The germline CDR1 and CDR2 sequences are SGHRS and YFSETQ.

The chain combines TRBV22-1 with TRBJ2-1; TRBD1, the table's D call, was not compared with the DNA. TRBV22-1 is a known pseudogene. The CDR3 totals 17 residues. CDR3 in DNA: TGTGCCAGCAGTTTATGGGGGACAGGGCTCTCCTACAATGAGCAGTTCTTC. Its protein is CASSLWGTGLSYNEQFF.

This clone was observed a handful of times. This chain connects TRBV11-3 to TRBJ1-6, with D possibly being TRBD1 (5 bases). Germline CDR1 is SGHNT and CDR2 is YENEEA. V lost 5 bases and J 0 bases, leaving 17 bases between the germline ends. The CDR3 is made up of 18 amino acids. In nucleotides, the CDR3 is TGTGCCAGCAGCCGGCCGCGACAGAGACACTCCTATAATTCACCCCTCCACTTT. This encodes CASSRPRQRHSYNSPLHF. The full variable domain, completed using reference TRBV11-3 and TRBJ1-6, is EAGVVQSPRYKIIEKKQPVAFWCNPISGHNTLYWYLQNLGQGPELLIRYENEEAVDDSQLPKDRFSAERLKGVDSTLKIQPAELGDSAVYLCASSRPRQRHSYNSPLHFGNGTRLTVT.

The chain couples TRBV5-1 to TRBJ2-1; 7 bases match TRBD2. Trimming at V came to 4 bases and at J to 6 bases, leaving 10 bases not matched to a gene. Germline CDR1 reads SGHRS; CDR2 reads YFSETQ. This CDR3 comprises 15 residues. The CDR3 sequence is CASSPGTTPGNEQFF. The CDR3 DNA is TGCGCCAGCAGCCCCGGGACTACCCCCGGCAATGAGCAGTTCTTC.

This clone was picked up a small number of times. The chain carries TRBV11-3 and TRBJ1-1; 8 bases are a match to TRBD1. With 1 base clipped from V and 4 bases from J, the junction kept 11 bases outside the gene matches. The CDR3 runs to 17 residues. CDR1 SGHNT and CDR2 YENEEA come from the germline V gene. CDR3 in DNA: TGTGCCAGCAGCTTAGGGCAGGGGGCGCGAAGGACCACTGAAGCTTTCTTT. Translating it yields CASSLGQGARRTTEAFF. Complete variable domain (other parts from reference TRBV11-3 and TRBJ1-1): EAGVVQSPRYKIIEKKQPVAFWCNPISGHNTLYWYLQNLGQGPELLIRYENEEAVDDSQLPKDRFSAERLKGVDSTLKIQPAELGDSAVYLCASSLGQGARRTTEAFFGQGTRLTVV.

The V gene is TRBV11-3, the J gene TRBJ2-7; tentatively, D is TRBD1 (6 bases). CDR1 SGHNT and CDR2 YENEEA come from the germline V gene. V shed 5 bases and J shed 1 base, with 12 bases lying between them. The CDR3 is made up of 14 amino acids. CDR3 nucleotide sequence: TGTGCCAGCAGCCCACTAGGACAGTCCTACGAGCAGTACTTC. This codes for CASSPLGQSYEQYF.

CDR3 bases: TGCGCCAGCAGGTGGGCAGGAACTAATGAAAAACTGTTTTTT. It encodes CASRWAGTNEKLFF. The chain carries TRBV5-1 and TRBJ1-4; no clear D. In germline, CDR1 is SGHRS, CDR2 YFSETQ. V was cut by 5 bases and J by 1 base, with 9 bases left in between. The CDR3 totals 14 residues.

The chain uses TRBV6-8 and TRBJ1-2; the match to TRBD1 covers 8 bases. V lost 5 bases to trimming and J lost 5 bases; unmatched junction nucleotides: 13. Germline-derived CDR1 and CDR2 are MNHGY and SAAAGT. This CDR3 region has 16 residues. This chain's CDR3 is CASSTRTGRGGYGYTF. Here the CDR3 DNA reads TGTGCCAGCAGTACCCGGACAGGGAGGGGCGGGTATGGCTACACCTTC.